The clone carrying this T cell receptor beta chain was seen at least ten times. Its antigen is as yet unknown. These data are taken from a study of CD8+CD57+ T cells in acquired aplastic anemia. For the study at large: On average, sorted CD4+ and CD8+ cells gave 2.5 to 4 ug of DNA.

Germline loops: CDR1 SGHTA, CDR2 FQGTGA. Trimming removed 5 bases at V and 4 bases at J, with 17 bases between. The CDR3 totals 15 residues. Investigators profiled TCR beta VDJ and CDR3 from genomic DNA template. TCRdb fed the reads into MiXCR, producing one record per CDR3 protein. The sample shows just over 450,000 distinct CDR3 sequences, about a third of them seen only once. By flow cytometry, patients selected for sequencing had shown an expansion of CD8+CD57+ cells. When blood sampling took place, the patients had received no therapy. Study observations and caveats: Patients and controls shared some 30 CD8+ CDR3 sequences, highly expressed in patients.

The genes are TRBV7-3 and TRBJ1-2, with a tentative D call TRBD1 (5 bases). What was sequenced was sorted CD4+, CD8+, or CD8+CD57+ T cells (not recorded which) from PBMCs. The sequence was collected from a human donor with aplastic anemia. The CDR3, as DNA: TGTGCCAGCAGCACCCAGGGTTTCGCCTCCTATGGCTACACCTTC. Its translation is CASSTQGFASYGYTF.